This T cell receptor (beta chain) comes out of a study of blood T cell repertoires in COVID-19. V was shortened by 0 bases and J by 1 base, with 10 bases between the two germline ends. Germline V gene data show CDR1 as SGHRS and CDR2 as YFSETQ. There are 15 residues in the CDR3. Only in-frame clones appear in the TCRdb table, and some are missing; sequencing was by immunoSEQ multiplex PCR. The profile shows 150,000 to 200,000 clones, about 80% of them singletons. The source material was peripheral blood. V is TRBV5-1 and J is TRBJ1-1; no clear D gene. The TCR comes from a woman older than 75 with acute or convalescent COVID-19. The CDR3 loop is CASSLDGGSNTEAFF. CDR3 DNA: TGCGCCAGCAGCTTGGATGGAGGGTCGAACACTGAAGCTTTCTTT. The variable domain in full, with the rest retrieved from reference TRBV5-1 and TRBJ1-1, is KAGVTQTPRYLIKTRGQQVTLSCSPISGHRSVSWYQQTPGQGLQFLFEYFSETQRNKGNFPGRFSGRQFSNSRSEMNVSTLELGDSALYLCASSLDGGSNTEAFFGQGTRLTVV.